A single sample gave rise to the 24 T cell receptor beta chains below, sequenced in a study of patients and donors after allogeneic stem cell transplantation. TCRdb re-called the RT-PCR reads through MiXCR, storing one row per CDR3 protein. The table shows some 880,000 distinct CDR3 sequences, with 18% occurring only once. The sample comprised blood, either unsorted or a sorted T cell fraction (not recorded which). The receptors stem from a human donor who was either an allogeneic HSCT recipient or a stem cell or donor lymphocyte infusion donor (not recorded which). It is not recorded whose cells these are; they may come from a transplant donor.

This clonotype was recorded only once. The rearrangement uses TRBV7-2 and TRBJ1-4, with D perhaps matching TRBD1 (6 bases). The CDR3 contains 15 residues. Trimming removed 7 bases from V and 4 bases from J, with 16 bases in between. In germline, CDR1 is SGHTA, CDR2 FQGNSA. The CDR3 protein is CASNPVGGRNEKLFF. In DNA form, the CDR3 reads TGTGCCAGCAACCCCGTTGGGGGCCGTAATGAAAAACTGTTTTTT. The whole variable domain, filled in from reference TRBV7-2 and TRBJ1-4, reads GAGVSQSPSNKVTEKGKDVELRCDPISGHTALYWYRQSLGQGLEFLIYFQGNSAPDKSGLPSDRFSAERTGGSVSTLTIQRTQQEDSAVYLCASNPVGGRNEKLFFGSGTQLSVL.

The rearrangement joins TRBV30 to TRBJ2-3; TRBD2 agrees at 7 bases. The CDR3 is made up of 16 amino acids. The germline CDR1 and CDR2 sequences are GTSNPN and SVGIG (reference sequence). The ends lost 2 bases at V and 1 base at J; junction bases unmatched: 9. The CDR3 region has the DNA TGTGCCTGGAGTCAGAAAGGGGCGGGGGGCACAGATACGCAGTATTTT. It codes for CAWSQKGAGGTDTQYF.

The table lists this clonotype with a few counts. V usage is TRBV29-1 and J usage is TRBJ1-1; the D is unclear. Germline CDR1 and CDR2: SQVTM and ANQGSEA. The CDR3 runs 12 residues. Between the trimmed V and J ends, which lost 2 bases and 4 bases, there was a span of 8 bases. This CDR3 is CSVELSGTEAFF. The CDR3 DNA reads as TGCAGCGTTGAATTATCTGGCACTGAAGCTTTCTTT.

The chain employs TRBV5-1 and TRBJ2-1; D remains unclear. V gave up 1 base and J gave up 6 bases, with 11 bases separating them. Germline V gene sequence: CDR1 SGHRS, CDR2 YFSETQ. CDR3 length: 14 residues. CDR3 nucleotide sequence: TGCGCCAGCAGCTTGAGTCAGACTCTCAATGAGCAGTTCTTC. As protein: CASSLSQTLNEQFF.

This clonotype has only a few counts. This chain joins TRBV29-1 and TRBJ2-1, with D tentatively TRBD2 (6 bases). Per the germline V gene, CDR1 is SQVTM and CDR2 is ANQGSEA. V lost 7 bases and J 4 bases, leaving 17 bases between the germline ends. The CDR3 contains 14 residues. The DNA of the CDR3 is TGCAGCGACCCGGGAGCAGACAAATACAATGAGCAGTTCTTC. As protein: CSDPGADKYNEQFF.

The CDR3 nucleotides are TGTGCCAGCAGCCTAGGACAGGGGGCGAGAGCCAAAAACATTCAGTACTTC. Its protein product is CASSLGQGARAKNIQYF. The chain recombines TRBV14 with TRBJ2-4; TRBD1 agrees at 11 bases. The length of the CDR3 is 17 residues. Losses at the gene ends were 4 bases for V and 0 bases for J; bases not matched to a gene: 5. Germline lookup yields CDR1 SGHDN and CDR2 FVKESK.

The chain uses TRBV4-1 and TRBJ2-7; 8 nucleotides line up with TRBD1. Germline lookup yields CDR1 MGHRA and CDR2 YSYEKL. The CDR3 spans 16 residues. V shed 5 bases, J shed 1 base, and the junction held 10 bases outside the gene matches. The DNA of the CDR3 is TGCGCCAGCAGCTACCTTAGTACAGGGGGGTCCTACGAGCAGTACTTC. Amino acid sequence: CASSYLSTGGSYEQYF.

This sequence joins TRBV20-1 and TRBJ2-3; D possibly corresponds to TRBD1 (5 bases). The length of the CDR3 is 16 residues. The germline gives CDR1 DFQATT, CDR2 SNEGSKA (reference sequence). V lost 3 bases and J 1 base, leaving 17 bases between the germline ends. CDR3 sequence (DNA): TGCAGTGCTAGTGCCCCCCAGGGAAGGGGCACAGATACGCAGTATTTT. It yields the protein CSASAPQGRGTDTQYF.

The V gene is TRBV11-3, the J gene TRBJ1-2; D might be TRBD1 (5 bases). In germline, CDR1 is SGHNT, CDR2 YENEEA. Trimming left V 5 bases short and J 4 bases short, with 11 bases between. The CDR3 loop spans 13 amino acids. CDR3 nucleotides: TGTGCCAGCAGCGCCAGGGAATCCTATGGCTACACCTTC. Its protein is CASSARESYGYTF.

This clonotype has ten or more counts. The chain is built from TRBV14 and TRBJ1-2; 9 bases fit TRBD1. The CDR3 loop spans 14 amino acids. V gave up 4 bases and J gave up 2 bases; unmatched junction bases: 2. From germline, CDR1 is SGHDN and CDR2 FVKESK. CDR3 region: CASSRDRGNYGYTF. The CDR3 bases are TGTGCCAGCAGCCGCGACAGGGGGAACTATGGCTACACCTTC. The whole variable domain, filled in from reference TRBV14 and TRBJ1-2, reads EAGVTQFPSHSVIEKGQTVTLRCDPISGHDNLYWYRRVMGKEIKFLLHFVKESKQDESGMPNNRFLAERTGGTYSTLKVQPAELEDSGVYFCASSRDRGNYGYTFGSGTRLTVV.

This clonotype was picked up a small number of times. The chain has TRBV10-3 and TRBJ1-2; 10 positions agree with TRBD1. The germline V gene encodes CDR1 ENHRY and CDR2 SYGVKD. The CDR3 is made up of 14 amino acids. With V trimmed by 3 bases and J by 3 bases, 1 base remained unmatched. CDR3 nucleotide sequence: TGTGCCATCAGTGACGGACAGGGGGACTATGGCTACACCTTC. Amino acids: CAISDGQGDYGYTF.

The rearrangement joins TRBV4-1 to TRBJ2-7; D is unresolved. CDR1 is MGHRA and CDR2 is YSYEKL in the germline V gene. The CDR3 runs to 13 residues. V was trimmed by 3 bases and J by 0 bases, leaving 6 bases between them. CDR3 in amino acids: CASSHPVSYEQYF. CDR3 coding DNA: TGCGCCAGCAGCCATCCAGTCTCCTACGAGCAGTACTTC.

This clonotype has a handful of counts. The chain couples TRBV7-6 to TRBJ2-2, with no clear D. The CDR3 covers 12 residues. V was shortened by 5 bases and J by 7 bases, with 8 bases between the two germline ends. The germline V gene has CDR1 SGHVS and CDR2 FNYEAQ. Here the CDR3 DNA reads TGTGCCAGCAGCCCCCGTCACGGGGAGCTGTTTTTT. Amino acid sequence: CASSPRHGELFF.

The chain is built from TRBV9 and TRBJ1-1, with D perhaps matching TRBD1 (5 bases). Looked up from germline, CDR1 is SGDLS and CDR2 is YYNGEE. With 4 bases removed from V and 1 base from J, the gap between germline ends came to 11 bases. CDR3 length: 14 amino acids. CDR3 DNA sequence: TGTGCCAGCAGCCCCTGGACACCGAACACTGAAGCTTTCTTT. Its translation: CASSPWTPNTEAFF.

There are a few counts of this clonotype. A read error is likely here: a far larger clone is one base away. The chain employs TRBV10-3 and TRBJ2-5; D not resolved. The V gene lost 6 bases and the J gene lost 2 bases, with 4 bases spanning the gap. The V gene's germline CDR1 is ENHRY and CDR2 SYGVKD. CDR3 length: 11 amino acids. In DNA form, the CDR3 reads TGTGCCATCAGCACACAAGAGACCCAGTACTTC. Translated, it gives CAISTQETQYF.

This clonotype has at least ten counts. The chain links TRBV18 to TRBJ2-1; unclear D gene. V was trimmed by 1 base and J by 5 bases, leaving 3 bases between them. Germline V CDR1 and CDR2: KGHSH, LQKENI. The CDR3 loop spans 12 amino acids. Written as DNA, the CDR3 is TGTGCCAGCTCACCACGGGACAATGAGCAGTTCTTC. Protein: CASSPRDNEQFF.

The rearrangement uses TRBV7-9 and TRBJ2-2; TRBD2 aligns across 7 bases. The ends lost 5 bases at V and 6 bases at J; junction bases unmatched: 3. The CDR3 sequence is 13 residues long. CDR1 is SEHNR, CDR2 FQNEAQ, per germline (reference sequence). Here the CDR3 reads CASSGRAAGELFF. The CDR3 DNA reads as TGTGCCAGCAGCGGGAGGGCGGCCGGGGAGCTGTTTTTT.

This clonotype has a count of ten or more. V gene TRBV20-1 combines with J gene TRBJ2-5; D gene uncertain. The CDR3 extends over 13 amino acids. Trimming removed 2 bases at V and 2 bases at J, with 9 bases between. CDR1 is DFQATT and CDR2 is SNEGSKA in the germline V gene (reference sequence). The CDR3 protein is CSARRTAQETQYF. The CDR3 region has the DNA TGCAGTGCTAGACGGACGGCTCAAGAGACCCAGTACTTC.

This clonotype has at least ten counts. CDR3 in DNA: TGTGCCAGCAGTTCCTGGACAGGCTACACCTTC. It translates to CASSSWTGYTF. The chain carries TRBV12-3 or TRBV12-4 and TRBJ1-2; tentatively, D is TRBD1 (5 bases). Trimming removed 4 bases from V and 8 bases from J, with 8 bases in between. CDR3 length equals 11 residues.

This clonotype came up a few times. The genes are TRBV20-1 and TRBJ1-2, with D maybe TRBD1 (5 bases). The CDR3 contains 14 residues. Germline lookup yields CDR1 DFQATT and CDR2 SNEGSKA (reference sequence). Between the trimmed V and J ends, which lost 3 bases and 2 bases, there was a span of 13 bases. This chain's CDR3 is CSASGGAGNYGYTF. Here the CDR3 DNA reads TGCAGTGCTAGTGGGGGAGCGGGAAACTATGGCTACACCTTC.

This clonotype was counted a few times. The rearrangement joins TRBV12-3 or TRBV12-4 to TRBJ1-3; D is possibly TRBD1 (6 bases). This CDR3 spans 15 amino acids. The ends were cut back, 7 bases at V and 0 bases at J, with 13 bases in the middle. CDR3 DNA sequence: TGTGCCAGCACTCCTAGGGGGGTCTCTGGAAACACCATATATTTT. Translating gives CASTPRGVSGNTIYF.

This chain joins TRBV2 and TRBJ2-1, with 9 bases fitting TRBD2. The CDR3 spans 13 residues. Trimming at V came to 9 bases and at J to 7 bases, leaving 7 bases not matched to a gene. The germline CDR1 and CDR2 sequences are SNHLY and FYNNEI. CDR3: CARSGGRGNEQFF. In nucleotides, the CDR3 is TGTGCCAGGAGCGGGGGGCGTGGGAATGAGCAGTTCTTC.

This clonotype was detected many times. The chain has TRBV20-1 and TRBJ1-6; a weak D match, TRBD1 (5 bases). CDR3 length equals 15 residues. Germline V gives CDR1 DFQATT, CDR2 SNEGSKA (reference sequence). The V end was cut by 6 bases, the J end by 1 base, with 13 bases between. The CDR3 DNA sequence: TGCAGTGCAACCCCGGGGGGGTCCTATAATTCACCCCTCCACTTT. It yields the protein CSATPGGSYNSPLHF.

Only one count was recorded for this clonotype. V gene TRBV6-1 combines with J gene TRBJ2-1; 15 bases line up with TRBD2. With V trimmed by 6 bases and J by 4 bases, 7 bases remained unmatched. Per the germline V gene, CDR1 is MNHNS and CDR2 is SASEGT. CDR3 length: 17 residues. As DNA, the CDR3 is TGTGCCAGCAGCCGGACTAGCGGGAGGGCTTTTTACAATGAGCAGTTCTTC. Protein product: CASSRTSGRAFYNEQFF.